This T cell receptor (beta chain) was found in a study of blood T cell repertoires in COVID-19 (dated by TCRdb to the early 2020s). For the wider study: Samples covering the acute and convalescent phases of COVID-19 were provided by collaborators in the United States, Italy and Spain. HLA class I and class II types, where available, came from metadata supplied by the sample provider rather than from assay-based typing. The samples were drawn from the first 160 participants of the ongoing ImmuneRACE study and from 1,254 subjects provided by 6 global collaborators. The material from the prospective study consisted of cDNA or gDNA derived from T cells, B-cell-depleted T cells, or PBMCs. Sample metadata almost always included a de-identified subject ID, COVID-19 status, age in years and sex. The repertoires were released in a freely available public database intended as a resource for research on the immune response to SARS-CoV-2. Subjects who had been exposed to COVID-19, were actively infected with it, or had recovered from it provided the deeply sampled blood TCRbeta repertoires that made up the dataset. Points the paper makes about the study in general: How much clinical and demographic metadata was included differed by source and by participant, and the metadata was provided uncurated.

Note on this clone: Its specific antigen is unknown. Base qualities are not provided; no much larger clone lies one nucleotide away.

Deletion took 3 bases off V and 7 bases off J, with a span of 16 bases between the germline ends. From a lookup of the germline V gene, CDR1 and CDR2 are WSHSY and SAAADI. The CDR3 contains 16 residues, cysteine and phenylalanine counted. Of all the DNA, just the CDR3 is kept, 48 bases in frame from base 1. Each collaborating institution followed its own protocols to collect whole blood in K2EDTA tubes. For TCRbeta analysis, collaborators shipped samples as frozen whole blood, isolated PBMCs, or DNA extracted from either of those sample types. The immunoSEQ Assay, a bias-controlled multiplex PCR, was used to amplify TCRbeta CDR3 regions from genomic DNA. Processing in the source paper ran as follows. The number of nucleated cells in each sample was estimated by amplification of reference gene primers within the assay. Sequence reads were collapsed and filtered to measure the absolute abundance of every unique TCRbeta CDR3 rearrangement. For each sample, productive Simpson clonality was calculated as the square root of Simpson's diversity index over productive rearrangements. As stored in TCRdb, this immuneACCESS dataset retains in-frame rearrangements with V and J assigned. A fraction of the clones does not appear; measured against another copy, unresolved V genes explain less than half of the discrepancy, and the remainder lacks a known reason. V, J and clone size are those of that table, while D and trimming were read from the DNA. This sample holds around 100,000 clones; around nine tenths were observed only once. The ten largest make up roughly 2% of the sample.

This TCR was sampled from a man in his fifties or sixties with active COVID-19. Sequenced material: peripheral blood. The sequence is built from TRBV10-2 and TRBJ1-6; perhaps TRBD1 is the D gene, with 6 bases matching. In nucleotide form, the sequence is TGCGCCAGCAGTGATACCTCAGGGGCAGGGAATTCACCCCTCCACTTT. Its protein is CASSDTSGAGNSPLHF.